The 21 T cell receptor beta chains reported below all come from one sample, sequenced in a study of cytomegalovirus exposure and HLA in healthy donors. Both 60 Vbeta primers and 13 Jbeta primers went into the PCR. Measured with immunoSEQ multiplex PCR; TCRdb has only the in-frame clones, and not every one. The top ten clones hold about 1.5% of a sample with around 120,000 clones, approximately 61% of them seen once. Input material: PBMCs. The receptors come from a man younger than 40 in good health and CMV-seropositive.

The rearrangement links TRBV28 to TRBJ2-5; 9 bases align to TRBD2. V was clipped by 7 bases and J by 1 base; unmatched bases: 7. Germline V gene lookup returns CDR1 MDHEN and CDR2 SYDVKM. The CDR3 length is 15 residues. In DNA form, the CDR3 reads TGTGCCAGCATTACGACTAGCGGACCCCAAGAGACCCAGTACTTC. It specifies CASITTSGPQETQYF.

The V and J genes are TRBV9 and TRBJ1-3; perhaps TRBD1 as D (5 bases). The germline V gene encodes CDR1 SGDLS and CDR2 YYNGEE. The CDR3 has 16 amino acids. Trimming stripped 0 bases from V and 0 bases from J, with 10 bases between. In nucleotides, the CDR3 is TGTGCCAGCAGCGTAGACCCAGGGTACTCTGGAAACACCATATATTTT. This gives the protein CASSVDPGYSGNTIYF.

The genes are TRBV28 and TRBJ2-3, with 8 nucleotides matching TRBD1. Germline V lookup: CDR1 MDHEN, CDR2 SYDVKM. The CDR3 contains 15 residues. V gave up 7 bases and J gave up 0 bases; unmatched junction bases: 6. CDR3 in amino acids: CASNLQGASTDTQYF. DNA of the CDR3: TGTGCCAGCAACCTTCAGGGGGCAAGCACAGATACGCAGTATTTT.

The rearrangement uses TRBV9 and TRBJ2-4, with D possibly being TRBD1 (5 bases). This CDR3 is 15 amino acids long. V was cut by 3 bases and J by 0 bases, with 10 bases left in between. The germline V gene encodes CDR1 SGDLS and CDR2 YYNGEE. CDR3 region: CASSDSTEAKNIQYF. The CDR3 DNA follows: TGTGCCAGCAGCGACTCGACAGAAGCCAAAAACATTCAGTACTTC.

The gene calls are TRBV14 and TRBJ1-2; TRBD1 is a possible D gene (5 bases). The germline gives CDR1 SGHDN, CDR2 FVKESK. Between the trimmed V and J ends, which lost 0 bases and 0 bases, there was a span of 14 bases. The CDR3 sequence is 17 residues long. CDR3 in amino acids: CASSQEPWGVANYGYTF. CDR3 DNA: TGTGCCAGCAGCCAAGAACCCTGGGGGGTAGCTAACTATGGCTACACCTTC.

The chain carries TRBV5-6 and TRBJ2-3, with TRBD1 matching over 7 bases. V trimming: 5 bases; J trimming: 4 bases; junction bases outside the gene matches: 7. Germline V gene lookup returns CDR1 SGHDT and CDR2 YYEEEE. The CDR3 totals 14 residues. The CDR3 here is CASRKTGVPDTQYF. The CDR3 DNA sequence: TGTGCCAGCAGGAAAACAGGGGTCCCAGATACGCAGTATTTT.

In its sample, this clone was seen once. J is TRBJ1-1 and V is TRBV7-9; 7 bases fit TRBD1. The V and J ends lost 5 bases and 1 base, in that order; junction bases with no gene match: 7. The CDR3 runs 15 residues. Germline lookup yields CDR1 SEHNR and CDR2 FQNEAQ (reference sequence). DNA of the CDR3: TGTGCCAGCAGCCCGGGACAGCCTGGGAACACTGAAGCTTTCTTT. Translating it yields CASSPGQPGNTEAFF.

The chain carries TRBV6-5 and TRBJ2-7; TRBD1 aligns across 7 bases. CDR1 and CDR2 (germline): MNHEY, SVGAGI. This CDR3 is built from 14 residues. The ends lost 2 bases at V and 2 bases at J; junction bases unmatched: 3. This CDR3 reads CASSYRGQTYEQYF. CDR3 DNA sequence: TGTGCCAGCAGTTACCGGGGACAGACCTACGAGCAGTACTTC.

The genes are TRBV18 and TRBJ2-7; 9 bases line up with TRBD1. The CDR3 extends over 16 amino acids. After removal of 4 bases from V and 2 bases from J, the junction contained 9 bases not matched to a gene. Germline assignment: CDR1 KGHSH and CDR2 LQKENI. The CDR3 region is CASSHSGQGTTYEQYF. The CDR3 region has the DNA TGTGCCAGCTCACATAGCGGACAGGGGACCACCTACGAGCAGTACTTC.

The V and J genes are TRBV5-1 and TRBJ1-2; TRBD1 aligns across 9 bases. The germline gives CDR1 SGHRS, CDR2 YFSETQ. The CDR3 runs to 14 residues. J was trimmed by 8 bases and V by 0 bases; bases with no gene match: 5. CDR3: CASSLGTGESGYTF. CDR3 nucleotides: TGCGCCAGCAGCTTGGGGACAGGGGAAAGCGGCTACACCTTC.

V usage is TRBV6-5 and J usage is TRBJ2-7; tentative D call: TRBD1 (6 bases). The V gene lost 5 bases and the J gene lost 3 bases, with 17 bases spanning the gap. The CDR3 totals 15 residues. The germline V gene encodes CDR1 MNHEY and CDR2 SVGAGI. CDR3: CASSQGFGTNYEQYF. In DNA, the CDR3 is TGTGCCAGCAGTCAGGGGTTCGGGACGAACTACGAGCAGTACTTC.

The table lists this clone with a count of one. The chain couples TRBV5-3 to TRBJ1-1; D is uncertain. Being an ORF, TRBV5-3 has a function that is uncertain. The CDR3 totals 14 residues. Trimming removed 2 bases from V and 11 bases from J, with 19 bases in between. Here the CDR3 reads CARSFVSGWRSAFF. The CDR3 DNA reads TGTGCCAGAAGCTTTGTAAGTGGGTGGAGGTCGGCTTTCTTT.

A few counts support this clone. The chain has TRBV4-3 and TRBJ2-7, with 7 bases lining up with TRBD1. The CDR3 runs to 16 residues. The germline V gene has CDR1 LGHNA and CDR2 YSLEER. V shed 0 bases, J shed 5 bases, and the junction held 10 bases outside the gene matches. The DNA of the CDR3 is TGCGCCAGCAGCCAAGATAGCCGACAGGGTTGGGACGAGCAGTACTTC. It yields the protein CASSQDSRQGWDEQYF.

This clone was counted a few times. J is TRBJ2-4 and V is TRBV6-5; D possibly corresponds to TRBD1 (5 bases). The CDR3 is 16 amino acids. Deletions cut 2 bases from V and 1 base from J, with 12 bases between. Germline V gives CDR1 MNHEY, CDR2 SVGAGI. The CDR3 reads CASSYQWTQAKNIQYF. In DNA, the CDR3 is TGTGCCAGCAGTTACCAATGGACACAGGCCAAAAACATTCAGTACTTC.

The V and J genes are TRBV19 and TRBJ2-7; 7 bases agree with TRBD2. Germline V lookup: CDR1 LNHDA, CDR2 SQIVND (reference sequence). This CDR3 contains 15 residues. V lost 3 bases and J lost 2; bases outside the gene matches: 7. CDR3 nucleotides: TGTGCCAGTAGTATTGGGGCTAGCGGCGCCTACGAGCAGTACTTC. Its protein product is CASSIGASGAYEQYF.

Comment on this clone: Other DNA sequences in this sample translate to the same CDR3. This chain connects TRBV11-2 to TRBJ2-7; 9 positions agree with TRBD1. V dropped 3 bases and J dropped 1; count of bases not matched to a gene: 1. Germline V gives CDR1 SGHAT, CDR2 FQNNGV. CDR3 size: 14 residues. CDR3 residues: CASSFGTGSYEQYF. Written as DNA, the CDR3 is TGTGCCAGCAGCTTCGGGACAGGGTCCTACGAGCAGTACTTC.

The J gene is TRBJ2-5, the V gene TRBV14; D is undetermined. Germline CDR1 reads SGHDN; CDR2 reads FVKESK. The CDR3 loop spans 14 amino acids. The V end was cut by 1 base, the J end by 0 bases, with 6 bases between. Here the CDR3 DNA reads TGTGCCAGCAGCCAAGCATGGCACCAAGAGACCCAGTACTTC. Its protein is CASSQAWHQETQYF.

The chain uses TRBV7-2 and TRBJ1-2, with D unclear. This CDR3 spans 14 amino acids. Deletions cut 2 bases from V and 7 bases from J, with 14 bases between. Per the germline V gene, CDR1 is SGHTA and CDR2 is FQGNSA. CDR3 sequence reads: CASSLSSFGSGYTF. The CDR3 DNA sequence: TGTGCCAGCAGCTTAAGTAGCTTCGGTAGTGGCTACACCTTC.

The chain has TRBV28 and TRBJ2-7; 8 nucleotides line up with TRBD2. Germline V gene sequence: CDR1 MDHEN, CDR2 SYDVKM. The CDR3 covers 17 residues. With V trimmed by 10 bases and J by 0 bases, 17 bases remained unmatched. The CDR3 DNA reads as TGTGCCACCAAAGGGAGACGACTAGCGCAAAGCTCCTACGAGCAGTACTTC. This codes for CATKGRRLAQSSYEQYF.

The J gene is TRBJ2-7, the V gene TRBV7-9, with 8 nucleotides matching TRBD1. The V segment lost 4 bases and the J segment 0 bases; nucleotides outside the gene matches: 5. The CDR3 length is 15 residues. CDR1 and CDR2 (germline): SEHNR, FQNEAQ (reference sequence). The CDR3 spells CASSWGDRSSYEQYF. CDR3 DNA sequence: TGTGCCAGCAGCTGGGGGGACAGGTCCTCCTACGAGCAGTACTTC.

The CDR3 nucleotides read TGCGCCAGCAGCGCAAGACTAGCCCGGCATTACAATGAGCAGTTCTTC. Its protein is CASSARLARHYNEQFF. This chain uses TRBV5-1 with TRBJ2-1; 7 bases agree with TRBD2. V lost 4 bases, J lost 4 bases, and 11 bases stayed unmatched. Germline values: CDR1 SGHRS, CDR2 YFSETQ. The CDR3 is made up of 16 amino acids.